This T cell receptor (beta chain) was found in a study of T-cell memory formation after mild COVID-19. Study context: Largely donor-specific TCR clusters were found.

One entry per CDR3 protein results from TCRdb running MiXCR on the 5' RACE reads. The profile shows about 400,000 distinct CDR3 sequences, approximately 25% of them singletons. Study-wide points: Researchers found some responding clones in pre-infection memory, a sign that cross-reactive memory joined.

Of note for this clonotype: Its target is not known.

V lost 6 bases and J lost 6; bases outside the gene matches: 12. CDR3 size: 15 residues. The TCR comes from an adult woman who had mild COVID-19 (a few samples of this study predate the infection). Cell type and time point are not known. The chain uses TRBV12-3 or TRBV12-4 and TRBJ2-7; 9 positions agree with TRBD1. The material sequenced was PBMCs or a T cell subset sorted from them (not recorded which). CDR3: CASSPGQGLSPEQYF. The CDR3 DNA sequence: TGTGCCAGCAGCCCGGGACAGGGTTTGTCGCCCGAGCAGTACTTC.